These 32 T cell receptor beta chains originate from one sample sequenced in a study of blood T cell repertoires in COVID-19. Data came from immunoSEQ multiplex PCR; TCRdb stores just in-frame clones and leaves some out. Of 300,000 to 400,000 clones in the sample, under 95% were seen once. The sample was peripheral blood. Receptor source: a woman younger than 30 who had recovered from COVID-19.

The J gene is TRBJ1-2, the V gene TRBV24-1, with no clear D. V was pared by 3 bases and J by 2 bases, with 9 bases between. This CDR3 has 14 amino acids. CDR1 KGHDR and CDR2 SFDVKD come from the germline V gene. The CDR3, as DNA: TGTGCCACCAGTGATCGGAGGGTCAACTATGGCTACACCTTC. It codes for CATSDRRVNYGYTF.

This chain connects TRBV7-2 to TRBJ2-1; perhaps TRBD1 as D (6 bases). In germline, CDR1 is SGHTA, CDR2 FQGNSA. This CDR3 has 15 amino acids. The V gene lost 5 bases and the J gene lost 7 bases, with 18 bases spanning the gap. CDR3 residues: CASSRTVRLGNEQFF. The DNA of the CDR3 is TGTGCCAGCAGCCGGACAGTCCGTTTGGGGAATGAGCAGTTCTTC.

The rearrangement joins TRBV5-1 to TRBJ1-1, with D possibly TRBD1 on 6 matching bases. This CDR3 has 16 residues. V lost 0 bases to trimming and J lost 0 bases, with 12 bases between them. Germline V lookup: CDR1 SGHRS, CDR2 YFSETQ. The DNA of the CDR3 is TGCGCCAGCAGCTTGGCCGGACAGATCATGAACACTGAAGCTTTCTTT. This gives the protein CASSLAGQIMNTEAFF.

This sequence joins TRBV19 and TRBJ2-5, with no clear D. Trimming left V 6 bases short and J 0 bases short, with 11 bases between. CDR1 and CDR2 from the germline V gene are LNHDA and SQIVND (reference sequence). CDR3 length equals 14 residues. For the CDR3, the DNA is TGTGCCAGTAGGGCGGTATTTGACCAAGAGACCCAGTACTTC. This encodes CASRAVFDQETQYF.

The chain links TRBV7-2 to TRBJ1-4; 8 positions match TRBD1. The CDR3 covers 16 residues. V shed 3 bases and J 7 bases; nucleotides not matched to a gene: 10. Looked up from germline, CDR1 is SGHTA and CDR2 is FQGNSA. The CDR3 DNA sequence: TGTGCCAGCAGCTTGGCCCCAGGGGGCGAGGGTGAAAAACTGTTTTTT. Translating gives CASSLAPGGEGEKLFF.

This clone was detected once. V gene TRBV3-1 (or the pseudogene TRBV3-2) combines with J gene TRBJ2-5; maybe TRBD1 (6 bases). Looked up from germline, CDR1 is LGHDT and CDR2 is YNNKEL (reference sequence). The CDR3 sequence is 14 residues long. The V and J ends lost 2 bases and 5 bases respectively, with 12 bases between them. CDR3 bases: TGTGCCAGCAGCCAAAAAGGGGGTGGGGAGACCCAGTACTTC. It encodes CASSQKGGGETQYF.

The chain links TRBV6-2 or TRBV6-3 to TRBJ2-1; 8 bases are a match to TRBD2. Germline V gives CDR1 MNHEY, CDR2 SVGEGT. The CDR3 runs 15 residues. The V segment lost 6 bases and the J segment 5 bases; nucleotides outside the gene matches: 9. The CDR3 loop is CASSPGLAPHNEQFF. CDR3 bases: TGTGCCAGCAGCCCCGGACTAGCTCCCCACAATGAGCAGTTCTTC.

The chain recombines TRBV2 with TRBJ2-5; TRBD1 matches at 7 bases. The CDR3 length is 13 residues. V dropped 9 bases and J dropped 2; count of bases not matched to a gene: 6. CDR1 and CDR2 from the germline V gene are SNHLY and FYNNEI. CDR3 protein: CASRTGAQETQYF. The CDR3 DNA follows: TGTGCCAGTCGGACAGGAGCTCAAGAGACCCAGTACTTC. The entire variable domain, with the rest obtained from reference TRBV2 and TRBJ2-5, is as follows: EPEVTQTPSHQVTQMGQEVILRCVPISNHLYFYWYRQILGQKVEFLVSFYNNEISEKSEIFDDQFSVERPDGSNFTLKIRSTKLEDSAMYFCASRTGAQETQYFGPGTRLLVL.

This clone was picked up one time. The CDR3 nucleotides are TGCGCCAGCAGCTGGACTAGCGGGATGGATGAGCAGTACGTC. Its translation is CASSWTSGMDEQYV. The chain recombines TRBV10-2 with TRBJ2-7, with 12 positions matching TRBD2. This CDR3 has 14 amino acids. The V and J ends lost 6 bases and 7 bases, in that order; junction bases with no gene match: 7. Germline V gene sequence: CDR1 WSHSY, CDR2 SAAADI.

This chain connects TRBV19 to TRBJ1-2; perhaps TRBD1 as D (5 bases). V lost 5 bases, J lost 8 bases, and 18 bases lay in between. CDR1 is LNHDA, CDR2 SQIVND, per germline (reference sequence). The CDR3 length is 14 residues. In DNA form, the CDR3 reads TGTGCCAGTAGTGTGTTGGGGCCAAGAATCGGCTACACCTTC. Translating it yields CASSVLGPRIGYTF.

This clone occurred once. The chain joins TRBV6-5 to TRBJ2-1, with 8 bases that match TRBD2. V was pared by 9 bases and J by 8 bases, with 9 bases of the junction left unmatched. This CDR3 has 13 residues. Looked up from germline, CDR1 is MNHEY and CDR2 is SVGAGI. The CDR3 bases are TGTGCCAGTCGGAGGACTAGCCGAGATGAGCAGTTCTTC. Translation gives CASRRTSRDEQFF.

The rearrangement links TRBV5-1 to TRBJ2-1; 12 bases align to TRBD2. Germline CDR1 SGHRS, CDR2 YFSETQ. The CDR3 sequence is 18 residues long. Trimming at V came to 4 bases and at J to 4 bases, leaving 12 bases not matched to a gene. The CDR3 DNA is TGCGCCAGCAGCAAAAATCAACTAGCGGGAGGAGAATACAATGAGCAGTTCTTC. It codes for CASSKNQLAGGEYNEQFF.

DNA for the CDR3: TGCGCCAGCAGTCAACAGGGCCATGAGCAGTTCTTC. Translation gives CASSQQGHEQFF. The V and J genes are TRBV5-1 and TRBJ2-1, with D possibly matching TRBD1 (6 bases). Germline CDR1 and CDR2: SGHRS and YFSETQ. This CDR3 spans 12 amino acids. V was clipped by 5 bases and J by 8 bases, with 11 bases between them.

This sequence joins TRBV30 and TRBJ2-3; D not resolved. The V gene's germline CDR1 is GTSNPN and CDR2 SVGIG (reference sequence). This CDR3 is 12 amino acids long. Trimming shortened V by 2 bases and J by 0 bases, and 3 bases separated the two germline ends. The CDR3 spells CAWSTSTDTQYF. In DNA form, the CDR3 reads TGTGCCTGGAGTACTAGCACAGATACGCAGTATTTT.

The gene calls are TRBV5-4 and TRBJ1-6; tentatively, D is TRBD1 (5 bases). This CDR3 comprises 15 residues. The germline gives CDR1 SGHNT, CDR2 YYREEE (reference sequence). V lost 6 bases and J lost 9, with 19 bases in between. Written as DNA, the CDR3 is TGTGCCAGCACCGAATTCGGGGGATCCGGTTCACCCCTCCACTTT. Its protein product is CASTEFGGSGSPLHF. Full variable domain (missing parts from reference TRBV5-4 and TRBJ1-6): ETGVTQSPTHLIKTRGQQVTLRCSSQSGHNTVSWYQQALGQGPQFIFQYYREEENGRGNFPPRFSGLQFPNYSSELNVNALELDDSALYLCASTEFGGSGSPLHFGNGTRLTVT.

The chain employs TRBV6-2 or TRBV6-3 and TRBJ2-3; the match to TRBD2 covers 8 bases. After removal of 2 bases from V and 0 bases from J, the junction contained 7 bases not matched to a gene. CDR3 size: 17 residues. Germline V gene sequence: CDR1 MNHEY, CDR2 SVGEGT. In DNA, the CDR3 is TGTGCCAGCAGTTACGGGTTCACTAGCGGTAGCACAGATACGCAGTATTTT. This translates into CASSYGFTSGSTDTQYF.

CDR3 residues: CASSLKSGRAEAFF. The CDR3 DNA is TGTGCCAGCAGTCTCAAATCTGGCAGGGCTGAAGCTTTCTTT. This sequence joins TRBV28 and TRBJ1-1, with D perhaps TRBD1 (5 bases). The V end lost 5 bases, the J end lost 6 bases, and 16 bases lay between the germline ends. The CDR3 sequence is 14 residues long. CDR1 and CDR2 (germline): MDHEN, SYDVKM.

The genes are TRBV18 and TRBJ1-2, with no clear D. The CDR3 has 15 residues. The germline V and J ends were trimmed by 3 bases and 5 bases, with 16 bases remaining between them. Germline V gene data show CDR1 as KGHSH and CDR2 as LQKENI. CDR3 nucleotides: TGTGCCAGCTCACCCGAAGCGGGGTCAAGGTATGGCTACACCTTC. Protein: CASSPEAGSRYGYTF.

The chain recombines TRBV7-9 with TRBJ1-2, with 7 bases lining up with TRBD1. With V trimmed by 5 bases and J by 4 bases, 13 bases remained unmatched. CDR1 SEHNR and CDR2 FQNEAQ come from the germline V gene (reference sequence). This CDR3 is built from 16 residues. The CDR3 loop is CASSQSEQGMVYGYTF. CDR3 sequence (DNA): TGTGCCAGCAGCCAGAGTGAACAGGGGATGGTCTATGGCTACACCTTC.

V and J are TRBV6-2 or TRBV6-3 and TRBJ2-7; 8 positions match TRBD1. This CDR3 region has 14 residues. Per germline, CDR1 MNHEY and CDR2 SVGEGT. The ends lost 0 bases at V and 6 bases at J; junction bases unmatched: 4. The CDR3 here is CASSYSDRGGEQYV. The CDR3 DNA reads as TGTGCCAGCAGTTACTCAGACAGGGGAGGCGAGCAGTACGTC.

The chain couples TRBV3-1 (or the pseudogene TRBV3-2) to TRBJ1-2, with D possibly being TRBD1 (6 bases). Deletions cut 0 bases from V and 7 bases from J, with 15 bases between. Germline V gene lookup returns CDR1 LGHDT and CDR2 YNNKEL (reference sequence). The CDR3 is 15 residues long. CDR3 coding DNA: TGTGCCAGCAGCCAAGATAGCAGGGGAATTTTTGGCTACACCTTC. Encoded protein: CASSQDSRGIFGYTF.

The V call is TRBV10-3, the J call TRBJ2-7; 7 positions match TRBD2. The CDR3 is 14 residues long. Germline lookup yields CDR1 ENHRY and CDR2 SYGVKD. With V trimmed by 2 bases and J by 7 bases, 8 bases remained unmatched. The CDR3 nucleotides read TGTGCCATCAGTGAGACGACTAGCACGACGGAGCAGTACGTC. It specifies CAISETTSTTEQYV.

V and J are TRBV30 and TRBJ2-1; D uncertain. V lost 0 bases and J lost 8, with 17 bases in between. The germline V gene encodes CDR1 GTSNPN and CDR2 SVGIG (reference sequence). CDR3 length equals 15 residues. The CDR3 sequence is CAWSVRWPKADEQFF. In nucleotides, the CDR3 is TGTGCCTGGAGTGTAAGGTGGCCAAAGGCGGATGAGCAGTTCTTC. The full variable domain, rest sourced from reference TRBV30 and TRBJ2-1, is SQTIHQWPATLVQPVGSPLSLECTVEGTSNPNLYWYRQAAGRGLQLLFYSVGIGQISSEVPQNLSASRPQDRQFILSSKKLLLSDSGFYLCAWSVRWPKADEQFFGPGTRLTVL.

This clone turned up a few times. This rearrangement joins TRBV5-4 to TRBJ2-1; 8 positions match TRBD2. Losses at the gene ends were 7 bases for V and 8 bases for J; bases not matched to a gene: 17. This CDR3 is 16 amino acids long. Germline-derived CDR1 and CDR2 are SGHNT and YYREEE (reference sequence). Written as DNA, the CDR3 is TGTGCCAGCCGCCCGCCCGGACTAGCCGGAAGCTATGAGCAGTTCTTC. This codes for CASRPPGLAGSYEQFF.

This chain joins TRBV18 and TRBJ2-1, with 15 nucleotides matching TRBD2. There are 17 residues in the CDR3. Germline V gives CDR1 KGHSH, CDR2 LQKENI. V lost 5 bases, J lost 7 bases, and 9 bases stayed unmatched. The CDR3 nucleotides read TGTGCCAGCTCAACCACGGGACTAGCGGGAGGAGTGAATGAGCAGTTCTTC. It yields the protein CASSTTGLAGGVNEQFF.

The chain uses TRBV27 and TRBJ2-1, with D perhaps TRBD2 (6 bases). Germline values: CDR1 MNHEY, CDR2 SMNVEV (reference sequence). Trimming removed 5 bases at V and 3 bases at J, with 8 bases between. The length of the CDR3 is 13 residues. This chain's CDR3 is CASSQGLYNEQFF. CDR3 DNA: TGTGCCAGCAGTCAGGGACTCTACAATGAGCAGTTCTTC.

As DNA, the CDR3 is TGTGCCAGCAGGAGGGTGACTTCTGGCTACGAGCAGTACGTC. The encoded protein is CASRRVTSGYEQYV. The genes are TRBV2 and TRBJ2-7; possibly TRBD2 for D (5 bases). This CDR3 comprises 14 residues. V lost 6 bases, J lost 3 bases, and 15 bases lay in between. Per the germline V gene, CDR1 is SNHLY and CDR2 is FYNNEI.

V usage is TRBV10-3 and J usage is TRBJ2-3, with TRBD2 matching 7 bases. With V trimmed by 2 bases and J by 3 bases, 2 bases remained unmatched. There are 14 residues in the CDR3. Germline CDR1 reads ENHRY; CDR2 reads SYGVKD. As DNA, the CDR3 is TGTGCCATCAGTGAGCGGGAGGTGACAGATACGCAGTATTTT. The encoded protein is CAISEREVTDTQYF.

This chain joins TRBV5-1 and TRBJ2-3; no clear D. Germline assignment: CDR1 SGHRS and CDR2 YFSETQ. The CDR3 covers 14 residues. Trimming removed 1 base at V and 1 base at J, with 7 bases between. Here the CDR3 DNA reads TGCGCCAGCAGCTTGACGGTAGGCACAGATACGCAGTATTTT. Translation gives CASSLTVGTDTQYF.

The CDR3 sequence: CASSVATGGNGNTIYF. The CDR3, as DNA: TGTGCCAGCAGCGTAGCTACAGGGGGGAACGGAAACACCATATATTTT. The V call is TRBV9, the J call TRBJ1-3; 8 bases agree with TRBD1. The CDR3 spans 16 residues. J lost 4 bases, V lost 0 bases, and 6 bases had no gene match. Germline V gene lookup returns CDR1 SGDLS and CDR2 YYNGEE.

The CDR3 loop is CASSWTGANTGELFF. The CDR3, as DNA: TGTGCCAGCAGCTGGACAGGGGCAAACACCGGGGAGCTGTTTTTT. The J gene is TRBJ2-2, the V gene TRBV5-8; 9 nucleotides agree with TRBD1. The germline V gene has CDR1 SGHTS and CDR2 YDEGEE. V lost 3 bases and J lost 2; bases outside the gene matches: 2. This CDR3 region has 15 residues.

The chain employs TRBV6-6 and TRBJ1-6; 7 nucleotides align to TRBD1. CDR1 and CDR2 (germline): MNHNY, SVGAGI (reference sequence). J gave up 7 bases and V 7 bases, and 7 bases lay outside the gene matches. The CDR3 loop spans 14 amino acids. CDR3 protein: CASTRGQLNSPLHF. In DNA, the CDR3 is TGTGCCAGCACCCGGGGACAGCTCAATTCACCCCTCCACTTT.